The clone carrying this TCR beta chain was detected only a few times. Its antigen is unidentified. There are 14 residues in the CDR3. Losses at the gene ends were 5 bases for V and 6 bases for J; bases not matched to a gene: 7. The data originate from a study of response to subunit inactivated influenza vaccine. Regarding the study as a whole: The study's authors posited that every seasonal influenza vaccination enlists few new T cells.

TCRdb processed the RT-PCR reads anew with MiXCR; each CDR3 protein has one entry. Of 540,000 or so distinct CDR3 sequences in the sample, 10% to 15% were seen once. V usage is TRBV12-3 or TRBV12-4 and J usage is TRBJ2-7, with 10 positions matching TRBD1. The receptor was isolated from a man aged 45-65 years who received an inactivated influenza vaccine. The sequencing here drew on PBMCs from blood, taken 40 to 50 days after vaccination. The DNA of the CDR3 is TGTGCCAGCAGTACCGGACAGGGGGGACTCGAGCAGTACTTC. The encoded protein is CASSTGQGGLEQYF.